This TCR beta chain was documented in a study of molecular identifiers for immune sequencing clone quantification. Findings and caveats of the study: Spiked Jurkat TCR RNA equivalent to one cell reportedly surfaced among some 1 million naive cells.

Sorted cells numbering 20,000 to 1,000,000, with 10%, 30% or 50% RNA, yielded the naive CD8 libraries. Sorting captured naive CD8 T cells as CD8+CD4-CCR7+CD45RA+. Germline CDR1 and CDR2: SNHLY and FYNNEI. This CDR3 is 12 amino acids long. V was pared by 8 bases and J by 9 bases, with 14 bases between. A remark on this clonotype: What it recognizes is unknown.

Previously described methods and listed TCR primers were employed for the bulk TCR libraries. TCRdb reprocessed the PCR reads via MiXCR and lists one record per CDR3 protein. The sample lists approximately 100,000 distinct CDR3 sequences, over 30% occurring once. The sequenced sample consisted of naive CD8+ T cells from blood, with Jurkat cell RNA spiked in. Subset described: FACS-sorted CD8+CD4-CCR7+CD45RA+ naive T cells. The clonotype originates from a human donor in good health. Some libraries in this study had Jurkat cell RNA spiked in. The chain recombines TRBV2 with TRBJ2-1; D is undetermined. The CDR3 spells CASHAGPSEQFF. The DNA for the CDR3 is TGTGCCAGCCATGCCGGGCCCAGTGAGCAGTTCTTC.